This entry describes one T cell receptor (beta chain). Its antigen is not known. Here immunoSEQ multiplex PCR was the method, and the copy in TCRdb shows in-frame clones only, minus some. The data contain about 120,000 clones, just under 95% of them singletons. This specimen belongs to a study of T cell responses to AZD1222 COVID-19 vaccine. The CDR3 length is 15 residues. Germline CDR1 is SNHLY and CDR2 is FYNNEI. The V and J ends lost 4 bases and 7 bases respectively, with 17 bases between them. Notes on the study in general: The study sampled repertoires only after the peak T cell response.

The starting material was peripheral blood, obtained on day 0 of AZD1222 vaccination. This clonotype was obtained from an adult in good health. V and J are TRBV2 and TRBJ2-1, with D perhaps TRBD2 (6 bases). The DNA for the CDR3 is TGTGCCAGCAGTGTCGAGGGGACTCGGAATAATGAGCAGTTCTTC. Its translation: CASSVEGTRNNEQFF.